The present T cell receptor beta chain was sequenced within a study of CD8 T cells in Susac syndrome. TEMRA cells were FACS-enriched, unlike CD8+ and CD4+ T cells, which were negatively isolated. Reverse transcription of roughly 0.5 to 1 ug RNA was carried out with random hexamers. Across 54 Vbeta and 13 Jbeta, immunoSEQ multiplex PCR amplified TCR beta CDR3. TCRdb reprocessed the immunoSEQ multiplex PCR reads via MiXCR and lists one record per CDR3 protein. The sample carries around 150,000 distinct CDR3 sequences, roughly 95% recorded once. This CDR3 is 14 amino acids long. Germline CDR1 reads DFQATT; CDR2 reads SNEGSKA (reference sequence). V dropped 3 bases and J dropped 1 base, with 12 bases sitting between them.

The TCR comes from a human donor with multiple sclerosis. This chain connects TRBV20-1 to TRBJ1-1; weak D call: TRBD1 (6 bases). Sequencing was performed on CD4+ T cells from PBMCs. The CDR3 reads CSARPTTGNTEAFF. CDR3 coding DNA: TGCAGTGCTAGGCCGACGACAGGGAACACTGAAGCTTTCTTT.